This TCR beta chain is from a study of cytomegalovirus exposure and HLA in healthy donors. This clone was found a few times. No antigen is known for it. The V gene end was trimmed by 4 bases and the J gene end by 0 bases; junction bases not matched to a gene: 2. Germline V gene sequence: CDR1 MNHEY, CDR2 SVGAGI. The CDR3 runs to 16 residues. The PCR employed 60 Vbeta primers together with 13 Jbeta primers. Some clones are missing from TCRdb's copy, which holds only in-frame ones; the method was immunoSEQ multiplex PCR. Here the sample spans around 130,000 clones, 65% to 90% being singletons. Findings and caveats of the study: The study carried out a later analysis of TCR beta sequences. It associated some 18,000 of them with specific HLA alleles at a false discovery rate of 0.05.

This receptor was obtained from a girl aged 2 to 9 in good health and CMV-seronegative. Sequencing used PBMCs. This rearrangement joins TRBV6-5 to TRBJ1-4, with 10 bases matching TRBD1. CDR3 nucleotides: TGTGCCAGCAGTTCGGACAGGGGGGCAACTAATGAAAAACTGTTTTTT. The encoded protein is CASSSDRGATNEKLFF.